This T cell receptor (beta chain) was captured by sequencing in a study of molecular identifiers for immune sequencing clone quantification. This clonotype came up many times. Looked up from germline, CDR1 is MGHRA and CDR2 is YSYEKL. V was pared by 0 bases and J by 2 bases, with 6 bases of the junction left unmatched. This CDR3 spans 16 amino acids. TCRdb reanalysed the PCR reads using MiXCR and keeps one entry per CDR3 protein. The sample carries 550,000 to 750,000 distinct CDR3 sequences, 20% recorded once. The material sequenced was naive CD8+ T cells from blood, with Jurkat cell RNA spiked in. As to subset: FACS-sorted CD8+CD4-CCR7+CD45RA+ naive T cells. This chain joins TRBV4-1 and TRBJ1-2; 7 nucleotides line up with TRBD1. The source of this sequence is a human donor in good health. Some libraries in this study had Jurkat cell RNA spiked in. The CDR3 sequence is CASSQDSWGQNYGYTF. The CDR3 DNA reads as TGCGCCAGCAGCCAAGATAGTTGGGGACAGAACTATGGCTACACCTTC.